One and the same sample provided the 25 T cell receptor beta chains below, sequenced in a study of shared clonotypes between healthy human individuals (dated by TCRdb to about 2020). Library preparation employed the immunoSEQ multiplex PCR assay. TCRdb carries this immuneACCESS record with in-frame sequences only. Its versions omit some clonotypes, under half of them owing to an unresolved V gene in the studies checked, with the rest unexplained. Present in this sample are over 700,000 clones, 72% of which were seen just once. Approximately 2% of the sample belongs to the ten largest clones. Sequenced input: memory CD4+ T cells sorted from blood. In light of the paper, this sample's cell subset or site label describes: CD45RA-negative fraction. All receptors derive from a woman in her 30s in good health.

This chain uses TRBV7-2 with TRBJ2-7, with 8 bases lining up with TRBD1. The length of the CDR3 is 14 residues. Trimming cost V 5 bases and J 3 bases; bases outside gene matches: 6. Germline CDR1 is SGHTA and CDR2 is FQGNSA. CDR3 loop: CASSTRTGNYEQYF. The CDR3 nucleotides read TGTGCCAGCAGCACGCGGACAGGGAACTACGAGCAGTACTTC. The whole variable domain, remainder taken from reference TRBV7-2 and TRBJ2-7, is GAGVSQSPSNKVTEKGKDVELRCDPISGHTALYWYRQSLGQGLEFLIYFQGNSAPDKSGLPSDRFSAERTGGSVSTLTIQRTQQEDSAVYLCASSTRTGNYEQYFGPGTRLTVT.

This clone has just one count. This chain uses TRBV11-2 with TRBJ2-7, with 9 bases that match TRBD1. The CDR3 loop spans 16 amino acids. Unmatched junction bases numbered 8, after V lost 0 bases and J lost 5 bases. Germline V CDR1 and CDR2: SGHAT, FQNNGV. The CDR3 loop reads CASSLDEDRGFHEQYF. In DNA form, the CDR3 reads TGTGCCAGCAGCTTAGATGAGGACAGGGGATTTCACGAGCAGTACTTC.

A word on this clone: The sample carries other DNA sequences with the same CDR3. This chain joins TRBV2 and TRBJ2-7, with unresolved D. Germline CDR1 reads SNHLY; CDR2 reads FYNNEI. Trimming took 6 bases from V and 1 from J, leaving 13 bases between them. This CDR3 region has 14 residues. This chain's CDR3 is CASSVGRISYEQYF. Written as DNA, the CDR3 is TGTGCCAGCAGCGTCGGACGTATTTCCTACGAGCAGTACTTC.

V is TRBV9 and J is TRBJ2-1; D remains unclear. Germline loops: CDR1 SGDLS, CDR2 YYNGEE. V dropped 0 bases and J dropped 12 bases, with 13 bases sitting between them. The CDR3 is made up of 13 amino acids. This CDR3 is CASSVGYEMGQFF. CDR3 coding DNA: TGTGCCAGCAGCGTAGGCTATGAGATGGGGCAGTTCTTC.

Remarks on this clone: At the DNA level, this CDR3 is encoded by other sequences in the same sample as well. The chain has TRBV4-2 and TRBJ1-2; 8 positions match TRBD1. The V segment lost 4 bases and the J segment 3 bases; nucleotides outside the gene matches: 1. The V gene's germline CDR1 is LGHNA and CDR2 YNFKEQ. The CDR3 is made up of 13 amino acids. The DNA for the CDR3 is TGTGCCAGCAGCCGGGGACAGGACTATGGCTACACCTTC. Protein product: CASSRGQDYGYTF.

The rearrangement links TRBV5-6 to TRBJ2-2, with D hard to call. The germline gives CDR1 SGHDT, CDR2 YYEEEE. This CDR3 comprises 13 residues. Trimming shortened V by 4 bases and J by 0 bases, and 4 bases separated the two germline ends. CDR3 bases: TGTGCCAGCAGCACTCCGAACACCGGGGAGCTGTTTTTT. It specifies CASSTPNTGELFF. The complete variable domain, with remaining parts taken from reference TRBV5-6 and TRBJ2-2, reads DAGVTQSPTHLIKTRGQQVTLRCSPKSGHDTVSWYQQALGQGPQFIFQYYEEEERQRGNFPDRFSGHQFPNYSSELNVNALLLGDSALYLCASSTPNTGELFFGEGSRLTVL.

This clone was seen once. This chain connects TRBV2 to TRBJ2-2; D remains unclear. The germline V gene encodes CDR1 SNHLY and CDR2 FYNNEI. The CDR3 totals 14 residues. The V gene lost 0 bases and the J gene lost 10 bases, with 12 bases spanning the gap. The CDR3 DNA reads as TGTGCCAGCAGTGAAGCTCTTGAGGTGGTGGAGCTGTTTTTT. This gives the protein CASSEALEVVELFF.

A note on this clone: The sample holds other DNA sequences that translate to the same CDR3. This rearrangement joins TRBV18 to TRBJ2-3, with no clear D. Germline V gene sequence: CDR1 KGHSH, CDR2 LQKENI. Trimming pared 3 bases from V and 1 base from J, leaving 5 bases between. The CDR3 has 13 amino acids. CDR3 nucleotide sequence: TGTGCCAGCTCACCTCAGGGCACAGATACGCAGTATTTT. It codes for CASSPQGTDTQYF.

The CDR3 reads CASSPLGRTRTAFF. The CDR3 DNA sequence: TGTGCCAGCAGCCCTTTGGGCCGAACTCGGACAGCTTTCTTT. The rearrangement uses TRBV21-1 and TRBJ1-1. TRBV21-1 is given as a pseudogene. This CDR3 region has 14 residues.

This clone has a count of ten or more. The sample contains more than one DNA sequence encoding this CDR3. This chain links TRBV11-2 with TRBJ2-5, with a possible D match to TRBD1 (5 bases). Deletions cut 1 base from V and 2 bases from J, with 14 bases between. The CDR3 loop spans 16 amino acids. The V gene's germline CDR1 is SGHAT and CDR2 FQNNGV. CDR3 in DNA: TGTGCCAGCAGCTTAGTATTGGGGCTAGGACAAGAGACCCAGTACTTC. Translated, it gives CASSLVLGLGQETQYF.

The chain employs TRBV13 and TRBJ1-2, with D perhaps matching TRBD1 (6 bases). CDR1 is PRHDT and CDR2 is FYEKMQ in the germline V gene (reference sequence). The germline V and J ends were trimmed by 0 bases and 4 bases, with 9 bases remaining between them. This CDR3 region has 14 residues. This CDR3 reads CASSLGQGSYGYTF. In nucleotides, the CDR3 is TGTGCCAGCAGCTTAGGCCAGGGGTCCTATGGCTACACCTTC.

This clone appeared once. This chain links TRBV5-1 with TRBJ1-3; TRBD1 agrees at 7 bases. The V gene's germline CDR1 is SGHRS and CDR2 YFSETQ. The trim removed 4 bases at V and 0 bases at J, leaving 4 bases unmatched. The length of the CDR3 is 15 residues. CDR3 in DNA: TGCGCCAGCAGCCGGGACAGAAACTCTGGAAACACCATATATTTT. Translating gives CASSRDRNSGNTIYF.

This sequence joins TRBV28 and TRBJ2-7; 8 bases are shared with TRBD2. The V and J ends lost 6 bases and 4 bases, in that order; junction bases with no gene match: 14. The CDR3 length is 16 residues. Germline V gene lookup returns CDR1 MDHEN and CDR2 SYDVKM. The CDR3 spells CASRGASGSGPYEQYF. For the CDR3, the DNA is TGTGCCAGCAGGGGAGCGAGCGGGAGTGGTCCGTACGAGCAGTACTTC.

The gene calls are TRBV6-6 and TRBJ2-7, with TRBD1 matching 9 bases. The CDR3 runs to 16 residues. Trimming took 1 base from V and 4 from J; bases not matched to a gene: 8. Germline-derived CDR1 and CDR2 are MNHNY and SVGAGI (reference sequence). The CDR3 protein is CASSYLPGQGIYEQYF. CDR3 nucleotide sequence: TGTGCCAGCAGTTACTTACCGGGACAGGGTATTTACGAGCAGTACTTC.

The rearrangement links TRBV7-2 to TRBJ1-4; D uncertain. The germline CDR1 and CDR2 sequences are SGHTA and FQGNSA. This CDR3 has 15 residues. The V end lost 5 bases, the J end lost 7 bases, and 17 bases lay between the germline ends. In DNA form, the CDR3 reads TGTGCCAGCAGCCTCGGGTGGGTGAATGGTGAAAAACTGTTTTTT. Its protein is CASSLGWVNGEKLFF.

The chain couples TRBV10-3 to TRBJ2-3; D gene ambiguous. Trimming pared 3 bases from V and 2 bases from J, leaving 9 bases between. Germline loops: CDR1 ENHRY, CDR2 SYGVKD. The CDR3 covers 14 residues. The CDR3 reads CAISENPITDTQYF. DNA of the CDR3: TGTGCCATCAGTGAAAACCCAATCACAGATACGCAGTATTTT.

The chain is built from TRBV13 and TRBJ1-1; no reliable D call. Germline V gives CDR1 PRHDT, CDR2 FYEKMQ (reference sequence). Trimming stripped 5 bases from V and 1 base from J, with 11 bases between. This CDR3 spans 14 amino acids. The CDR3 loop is CASSPRWANTEAFF. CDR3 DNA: TGTGCCAGCAGCCCCCGGTGGGCGAACACTGAAGCTTTCTTT.

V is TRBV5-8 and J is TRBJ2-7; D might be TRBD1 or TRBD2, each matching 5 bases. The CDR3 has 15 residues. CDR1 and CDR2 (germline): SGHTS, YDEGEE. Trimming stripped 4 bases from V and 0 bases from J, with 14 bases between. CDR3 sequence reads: CASSRDGDSSYEQYF. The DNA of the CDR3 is TGTGCCAGCAGCCGGGACGGCGATAGCTCCTACGAGCAGTACTTC.

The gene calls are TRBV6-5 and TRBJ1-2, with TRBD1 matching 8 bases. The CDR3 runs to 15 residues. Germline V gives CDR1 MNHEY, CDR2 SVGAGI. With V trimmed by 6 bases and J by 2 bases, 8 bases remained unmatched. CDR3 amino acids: CASSITNRGNYGYTF. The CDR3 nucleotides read TGTGCCAGCAGCATAACTAACAGGGGGAACTATGGCTACACCTTC.

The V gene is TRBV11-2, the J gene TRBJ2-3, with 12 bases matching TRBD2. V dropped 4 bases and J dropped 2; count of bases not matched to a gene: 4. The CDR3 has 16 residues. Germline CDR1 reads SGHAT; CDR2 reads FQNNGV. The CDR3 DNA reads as TGTGCCAGCAGCTCCCGGACTAGCGGGGTCACAGATACGCAGTATTTT. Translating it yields CASSSRTSGVTDTQYF.

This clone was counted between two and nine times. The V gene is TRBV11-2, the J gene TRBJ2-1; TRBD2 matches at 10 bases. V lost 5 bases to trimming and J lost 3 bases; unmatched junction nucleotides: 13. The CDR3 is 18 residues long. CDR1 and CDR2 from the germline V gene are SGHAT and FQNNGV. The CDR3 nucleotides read TGTGCCAGCAGCCCCGGACGGAGCGGGAGGGTCCGCTACAATGAGCAGTTCTTC. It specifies CASSPGRSGRVRYNEQFF.

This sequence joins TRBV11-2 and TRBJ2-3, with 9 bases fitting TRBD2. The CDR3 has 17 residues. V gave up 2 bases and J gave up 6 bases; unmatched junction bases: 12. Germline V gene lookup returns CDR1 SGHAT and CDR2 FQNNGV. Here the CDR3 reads CASSLLPASGEADTQYF. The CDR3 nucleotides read TGTGCCAGCAGCTTACTCCCGGCTAGCGGGGAGGCCGATACGCAGTATTTT.

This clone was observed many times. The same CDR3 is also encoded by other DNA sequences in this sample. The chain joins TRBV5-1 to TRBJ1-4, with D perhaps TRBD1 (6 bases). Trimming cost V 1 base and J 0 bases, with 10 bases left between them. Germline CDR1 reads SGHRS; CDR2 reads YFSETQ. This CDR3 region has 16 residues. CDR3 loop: CASSLTGTATNEKLFF. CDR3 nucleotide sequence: TGCGCCAGCAGCTTGACAGGGACTGCAACTAATGAAAAACTGTTTTTT.

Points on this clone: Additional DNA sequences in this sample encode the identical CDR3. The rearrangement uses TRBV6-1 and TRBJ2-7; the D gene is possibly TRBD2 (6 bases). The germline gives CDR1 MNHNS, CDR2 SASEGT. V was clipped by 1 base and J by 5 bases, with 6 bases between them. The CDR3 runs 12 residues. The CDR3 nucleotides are TGTGCCAGCAGTGAAGGCGGGGACGAGCAGTACTTC. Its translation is CASSEGGDEQYF.

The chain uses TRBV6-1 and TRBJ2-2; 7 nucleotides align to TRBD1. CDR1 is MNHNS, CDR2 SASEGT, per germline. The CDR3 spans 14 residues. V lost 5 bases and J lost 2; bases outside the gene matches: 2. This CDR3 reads CASSRDSNTGELFF. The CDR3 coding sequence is TGTGCCAGCAGTAGGGACAGTAACACCGGGGAGCTGTTTTTT.